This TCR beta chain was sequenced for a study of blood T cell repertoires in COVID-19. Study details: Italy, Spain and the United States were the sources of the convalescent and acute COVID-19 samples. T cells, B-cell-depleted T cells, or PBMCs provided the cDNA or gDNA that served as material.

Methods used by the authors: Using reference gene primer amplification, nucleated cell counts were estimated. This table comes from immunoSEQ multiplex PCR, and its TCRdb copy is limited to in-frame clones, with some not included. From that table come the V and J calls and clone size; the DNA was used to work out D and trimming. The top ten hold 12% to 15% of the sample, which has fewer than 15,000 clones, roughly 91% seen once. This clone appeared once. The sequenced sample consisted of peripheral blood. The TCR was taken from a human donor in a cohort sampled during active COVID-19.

This CDR3 reads CASSSQGLVYNEQFF. CDR3 bases: TGTGCCAGCAGTTCACAGGGATTGGTCTACAATGAGCAGTTCTTC. The chain couples TRBV28 to TRBJ2-1; D is perhaps TRBD1 (6 bases). The CDR3 runs to 15 residues. The germline V gene encodes CDR1 MDHEN and CDR2 SYDVKM. Trimming took 4 bases from V and 3 from J, leaving 13 bases between them.